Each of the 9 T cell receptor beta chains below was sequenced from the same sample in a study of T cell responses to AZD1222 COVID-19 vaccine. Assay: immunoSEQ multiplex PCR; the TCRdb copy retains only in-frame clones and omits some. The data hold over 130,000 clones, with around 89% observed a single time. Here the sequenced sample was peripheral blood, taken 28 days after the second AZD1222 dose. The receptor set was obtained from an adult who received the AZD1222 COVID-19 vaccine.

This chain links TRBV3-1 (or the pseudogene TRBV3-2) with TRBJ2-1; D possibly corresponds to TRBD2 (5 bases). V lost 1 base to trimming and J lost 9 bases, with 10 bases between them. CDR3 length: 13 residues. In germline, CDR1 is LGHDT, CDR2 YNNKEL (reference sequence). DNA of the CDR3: TGTGCCAGCAGCCAAGGAGAGCGGTTTGAGCAGTTCTTC. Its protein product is CASSQGERFEQFF.

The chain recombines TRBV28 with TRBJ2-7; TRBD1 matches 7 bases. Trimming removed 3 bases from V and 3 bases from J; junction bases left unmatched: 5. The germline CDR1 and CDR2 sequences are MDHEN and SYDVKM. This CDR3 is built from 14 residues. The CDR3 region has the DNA TGTGCCAGCAGTTTGACAGGGCTGTACTACGAGCAGTACTTC. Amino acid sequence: CASSLTGLYYEQYF.

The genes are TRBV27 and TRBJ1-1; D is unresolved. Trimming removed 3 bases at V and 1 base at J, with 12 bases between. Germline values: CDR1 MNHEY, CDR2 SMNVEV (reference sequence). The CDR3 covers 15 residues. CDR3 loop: CASSFSTGRNTEAFF. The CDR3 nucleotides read TGTGCCAGCAGTTTTTCGACGGGAAGGAACACTGAAGCTTTCTTT.

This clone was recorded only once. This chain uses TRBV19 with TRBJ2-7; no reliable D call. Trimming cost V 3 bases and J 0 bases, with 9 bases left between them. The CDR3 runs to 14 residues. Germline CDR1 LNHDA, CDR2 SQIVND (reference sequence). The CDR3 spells CASSIRLTSYEQYF. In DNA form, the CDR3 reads TGTGCCAGTAGTATCAGGTTAACCTCCTACGAGCAGTACTTC.

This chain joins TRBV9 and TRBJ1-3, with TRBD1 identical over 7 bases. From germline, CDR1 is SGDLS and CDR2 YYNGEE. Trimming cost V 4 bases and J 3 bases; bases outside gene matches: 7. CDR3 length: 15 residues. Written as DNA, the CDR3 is TGTGCCAGCAGCCCCGGGACAGCGGGTGGAAACACCATATATTTT. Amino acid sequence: CASSPGTAGGNTIYF.

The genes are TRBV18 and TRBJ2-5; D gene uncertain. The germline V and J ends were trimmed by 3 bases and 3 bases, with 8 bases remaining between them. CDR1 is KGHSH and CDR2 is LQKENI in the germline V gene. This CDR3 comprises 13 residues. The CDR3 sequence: CASSPQSKETQYF. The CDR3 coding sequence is TGTGCCAGCTCACCTCAGTCGAAAGAGACCCAGTACTTC.

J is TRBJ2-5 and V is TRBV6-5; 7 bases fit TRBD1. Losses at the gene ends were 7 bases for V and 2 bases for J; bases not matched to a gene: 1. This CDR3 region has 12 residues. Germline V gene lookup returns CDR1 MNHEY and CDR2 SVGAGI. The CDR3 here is CASKDRQETQYF. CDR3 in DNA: TGTGCCAGCAAGGACAGGCAAGAGACCCAGTACTTC.

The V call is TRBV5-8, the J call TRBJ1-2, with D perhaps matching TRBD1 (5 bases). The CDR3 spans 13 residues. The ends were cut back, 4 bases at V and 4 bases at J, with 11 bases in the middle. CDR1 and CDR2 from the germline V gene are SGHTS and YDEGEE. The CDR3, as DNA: TGTGCCAGCAGCCCGGGACTCAGCTATGGCTACACCTTC. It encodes CASSPGLSYGYTF.

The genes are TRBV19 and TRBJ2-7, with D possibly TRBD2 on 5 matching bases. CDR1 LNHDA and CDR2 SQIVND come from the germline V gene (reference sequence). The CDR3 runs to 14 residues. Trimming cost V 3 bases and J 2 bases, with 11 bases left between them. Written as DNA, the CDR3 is TGTGCCAGTAGTATGGGCGGGTCTACCTACGAGCAGTACTTC. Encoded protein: CASSMGGSTYEQYF. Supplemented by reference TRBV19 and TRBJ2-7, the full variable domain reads DGGITQSPKYLFRKEGQNVTLSCEQNLNHDAMYWYRQDPGQGLRLIYYSQIVNDFQKGDIAEGYSVSREKKESFPLTVTSAQKNPTAFYLCASSMGGSTYEQYFGPGTRLTVT.